A selection of T cell receptor beta chains follows, all from one sample in a study of blood T cell repertoires in COVID-19. Only in-frame clones appear in the TCRdb table, and some are missing; sequencing was by immunoSEQ multiplex PCR. The table shows approximately 160,000 clones, with under 90% occurring only once. Sequencing was performed on PBMCs or T cells enriched from blood (not recorded which). Receptors originate from a woman between 50 and 59 years old who had recovered from COVID-19. The CDR3 runs from the conserved cysteine through the conserved F or W. The D gene is left open where the match is weak. The size entry is marked missing in some rows and otherwise reads once, few, many or a size class.

j_gene | abundance | d_gene | v_gene | CDR3nt | CDR3aa
TRBJ1-3 | - | TRBD1 | TRBV7-2 | TGTGCCAGCAGCTCCCGGGACAGGTGGCAAAACACCATATATTTT | CASSSRDRWQNTIYF
TRBJ1-1 | - | - | TRBV7-9 | TGTGCCAGCAGCTTATCTACAGGGAACACTGAAGCTTTCTTT | CASSLSTGNTEAFF
TRBJ2-1 | - | - | TRBV21-1 | TGTGCCAGCAGCAAAGCAAGGGGACAGTTCTTC | CASSKARGQFF
TRBJ2-7 | - | - | TRBV6-5 | TGTGCCAGCAGTTTAACAGGGACGAAGAACGAGCAGTACTTC | CASSLTGTKNEQYF
TRBJ2-7 | - | TRBD1 | TRBV11-3 | TGTGCCAGCAGCTCGGACAGGGGGGGAAGCGAGCAGTACTTC | CASSSDRGGSEQYF
TRBJ1-2 | - | - | TRBV12-3/TRBV12-4 | TGTGCCAGCAGCGCCCAGGTGTTCGGTGGCTACACCTTC | CASSAQVFGGYTF
TRBJ1-1 | - | - | TRBV5-1 | TGCGCCAGCAGCTTGGCTCCGGGGGGAGTTATGAACACTGAAGCTTTCTTT | CASSLAPGGVMNTEAFF
TRBJ2-1 | - | - | TRBV27 | TGTGCCAGCAGCCAAGGAGGGACCTTTTACAATGAGCAGTTCTTC | CASSQGGTFYNEQFF
TRBJ1-2 | many | TRBD1 | TRBV19 | TGTGCCAGTAGTTACGGACAGGAAGGCTATGGCTACACCTTC | CASSYGQEGYGYTF
TRBJ2-3 | - | - | TRBV11-3 | TGTGCCAGCAGCTCCAGGGGGGCCAACACAGATACGCAGTATTTT | CASSSRGANTDTQYF
TRBJ2-5 | - | TRBD2 | TRBV7-6 | TGTGCCAGCAGCTTGGAAGCGGGAGGGCCCGGGGAGACCCAGTACTTC | CASSLEAGGPGETQYF
TRBJ2-1 | - | TRBD2 | TRBV7-9 | TGTGCCAGCAGCTTAGGAATAGCGGGGGGTTGGGATGAGCAGTTCTTC | CASSLGIAGGWDEQFF
TRBJ2-3 | - | - | TRBV9 | TGTGCCAGCAGCGTAGCTGGAGCCGAGACGTACCCAGATACGCAGTATTTT | CASSVAGAETYPDTQYF
TRBJ2-4 | - | - | TRBV6-5 | TGTGCCAGCAGTTACTCGAGCATCCCCCCCCTTCAGTACTTC | CASSYSSIPPLQYF
TRBJ2-1 | - | TRBD2 | TRBV10-3 | TGTGCCATCAAATACCAGCGGGAGGGTATTGAGCAGTTCTTC | CAIKYQREGIEQFF
TRBJ1-2 | few | - | TRBV3-1/TRBV3-2 | TGTGCCAGCAGCCCAGGGCCAGGGGAGCTTGGCTACACCTTC | CASSPGPGELGYTF
TRBJ1-1 | - | - | TRBV7-9 | TGTGCCAGCTTTTCAAACAGTAGGAACACTGAAGCTTTCTTT | CASFSNSRNTEAFF
TRBJ2-7 | - | - | TRBV7-2 | TGTGCCAGCAGCTTAGGCCTCCCGGTTAGGCAGTACTTC | CASSLGLPVRQYF
TRBJ1-1 | - | - | TRBV7-4 | TGTGCCAGCAGCCCAGAGGGCAGTGATGGGAACACTGAAGCTTTCTTT | CASSPEGSDGNTEAFF
TRBJ2-3 | - | TRBD2 | TRBV6-4 | TGTGCCAGCAGTGGTAGCGGGGGGGCAGATACGCAGTATTTT | CASSGSGGADTQYF
TRBJ2-2 | - | - | TRBV11-3 | TGTGCCAGCAGCTTGGGGGAGGCCGGGGAGCTGTTTTTT | CASSLGEAGELFF
TRBJ2-7 | - | TRBD1 | TRBV4-1 | TGCGCCAGCAGCCAACCCACAGGGGGCGAGCAGTACTTC | CASSQPTGGEQYF
TRBJ2-1 | - | TRBD2 | TRBV9 | TGTGCCAGCAGCCTAGCGGGAGTCCAAGGTGAGCAGTTCTTC | CASSLAGVQGEQFF
TRBJ1-4 | - | - | TRBV7-8 | TGTGCCAGCAGCTTCAGGGCAGGGCCGGAAAAACTGTTTTTT | CASSFRAGPEKLFF
TRBJ2-3 | - | - | TRBV10-3 | TGTGCCATCCGGAGCAATAACACAGATACGCAGTATTTT | CAIRSNNTDTQYF
TRBJ1-5 | - | TRBD1 | TRBV7-2 | TGTGCCAGCAGACCCGGGACAGGGCGGAATCAGCCCCAGCATTTT | CASRPGTGRNQPQHF
TRBJ2-2 | - | TRBD2 | TRBV4-2 | TGTGCCAGCAGCCAAGAGCTGAAACTAGCGGGAGAAGTTGGGACCGGGGAGCTGTTTTTT | CASSQELKLAGEVGTGELFF
TRBJ2-7 | - | TRBD1 | TRBV7-9 | TGTGCCAGCAGCCTTAGACAGGGAAGTTCTTCAGTAGAGCAGTACTTC | CASSLRQGSSSVEQYF
TRBJ1-1 | - | - | TRBV24-1 | TGTGCCACCAGGGAGACAGGCATGAACACTGAAGCTTTCTTT | CATRETGMNTEAFF
TRBJ2-1 | - | - | TRBV15 | TGTGCCACCAGCAGAGATGCCCCGGGGCAGTTCTTC | CATSRDAPGQFF
TRBJ2-7 | - | TRBD2 | TRBV7-2 | TGTGCCAGCAGCTCCGCCGGGACTAGCGGCTCCTACGAGCAGTACTTC | CASSSAGTSGSYEQYF
TRBJ1-2 | - | TRBD1 | TRBV7-2 | TGTGCCAGCAGCTCCTGGGACAGGGCGGTCTATGGCTACACCTTC | CASSSWDRAVYGYTF
TRBJ1-5 | - | - | TRBV4-3 | TGCGCCAGCGCCCCTTACTGGGGGCAGGATAGCAATCAGCCCCAGCATTTT | CASAPYWGQDSNQPQHF
TRBJ2-5 | - | TRBD2 | TRBV5-4 | TGTGCCAGCAGCTCGGGTGGGACTAGCCCTGCTGTGGAGACCCAGTACTTC | CASSSGGTSPAVETQYF
TRBJ1-2 | - | - | TRBV6-5 | TGTGCCAGCAGGACCCCGGGGGACGGCTATGGCTACACCTTC | CASRTPGDGYGYTF
TRBJ1-5 | - | TRBD1 | TRBV5-1 | TGCGCCAGCAGCCCGACAGGGCTGAGCAATCAGCCCCAGCATTTT | CASSPTGLSNQPQHF
TRBJ2-7 | - | - | TRBV7-2 | TGTGCCAGCACCGTTTTTTTGGCCGAATACGAGCAGTACTTC | CASTVFLAEYEQYF
TRBJ1-4 | - | - | TRBV6-1 | TGTGCCAGCAGTGACATAACAGGTCGGGTGGGAGAAAAACTGTTTTTT | CASSDITGRVGEKLFF
TRBJ2-3 | - | - | TRBV2 | TGTGCCAGCAGGTTAGAGACAGATACGCAGTATTTT | CASRLETDTQYF
TRBJ2-3 | - | TRBD1 | TRBV6-2/TRBV6-3 | TGTGCCAGCAGTTCAACCGGGACAGGGGGCTATGGGTTGCCAGATACGCAGTATTTT | CASSSTGTGGYGLPDTQYF
TRBJ1-2 | - | TRBD1 | TRBV19 | TGTGCCAGTAGTACCCCTCGCACAGGGGGTCTGACTAACTATGGCTACACCTTC | CASSTPRTGGLTNYGYTF
TRBJ2-7 | - | TRBD1 | TRBV5-1 | TGCGCCAGCAGCGCCACAGGGGGCACTTTATACGAGCAGTACTTC | CASSATGGTLYEQYF
TRBJ1-2 | - | - | TRBV7-2 | TGTGCCAGCAGCTTAGTGGCAGGGGTGTTTAACTATGGCTACACCTTC | CASSLVAGVFNYGYTF
TRBJ2-5 | - | - | TRBV7-9 | TGTGCCAGCAGCCTACTGGTCGCTCACCAAGAGACCCAGTACTTC | CASSLLVAHQETQYF
TRBJ2-7 | - | TRBD2 | TRBV9 | TGTGCCAGCAGCGCCCGAGCGGGGGCCATCCCCTACGAGCAGTACTTC | CASSARAGAIPYEQYF